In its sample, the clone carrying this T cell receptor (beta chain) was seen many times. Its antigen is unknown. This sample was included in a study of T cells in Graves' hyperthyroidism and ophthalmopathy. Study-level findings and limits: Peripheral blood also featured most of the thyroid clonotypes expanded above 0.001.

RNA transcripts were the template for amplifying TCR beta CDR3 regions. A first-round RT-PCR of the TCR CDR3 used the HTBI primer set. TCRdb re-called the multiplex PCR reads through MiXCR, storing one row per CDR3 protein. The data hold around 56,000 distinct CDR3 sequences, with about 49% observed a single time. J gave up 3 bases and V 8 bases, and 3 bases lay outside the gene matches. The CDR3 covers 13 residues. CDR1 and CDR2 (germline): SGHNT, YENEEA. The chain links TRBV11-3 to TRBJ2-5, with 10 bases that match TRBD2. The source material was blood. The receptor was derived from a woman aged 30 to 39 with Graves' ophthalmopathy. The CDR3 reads CASGLADEETQYF. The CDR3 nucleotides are TGTGCCAGCGGACTAGCGGACGAAGAGACCCAGTACTTC.